One T cell receptor beta chain is described in this entry. The antigen is unknown. The sample comes from a study of cytomegalovirus exposure and HLA in healthy donors. Whole-study results and caveats: Researchers had no immune exposure information except CMV serostatus available. Looking again later, the authors saw that most CMV-associated TCR beta chains seemed HLA-restricted.

The V and J ends lost 6 bases and 3 bases respectively, with 17 bases between them. Germline V CDR1 and CDR2: SGHAT, FQNNGV. This CDR3 has 15 amino acids. PCR used 60 Vbeta primers and 13 Jbeta primers. Sequencing was performed with immunoSEQ multiplex PCR; in TCRdb, only in-frame clones are kept and a portion is missing. The sample includes about 130,000 clones. This TCR came from a man aged 40-49 years in good health and CMV-seronegative. The chain is built from TRBV11-2 and TRBJ2-5, with TRBD2 as a possible D gene (5 bases). Input material: PBMCs. The chain's CDR3 is CASRTPRGTKETQYF. CDR3 nucleotides: TGTGCCAGCAGGACTCCCCGGGGTACGAAAGAGACCCAGTACTTC.